This T cell receptor (beta chain) is from a study of blood T cell repertoires in COVID-19. In the authors' methods: Amplification with reference gene primers provided the estimates of nucleated cell counts. Produced via immunoSEQ multiplex PCR; TCRdb's table is partial and in-frame only. That table supplies the V and J calls and clone size; D and trimming were determined from the DNA. The sample holds about 410,000 clones, about nine tenths seen once. This CDR3 spans 13 amino acids. Between the trimmed V and J ends, which lost 6 bases and 5 bases, there was a span of 13 bases. The germline gives CDR1 SGHTA, CDR2 FQGNSA.

The receptor comes from a woman aged 40 to 49 with COVID-19, enrolled during active disease. J is TRBJ1-2 and V is TRBV7-2; D ambiguous. The sample consisted of peripheral blood. For the CDR3, the DNA is TGTGCCAGCAGTCGGGAAGCGGGTTATGGCTACACCTTC. As protein: CASSREAGYGYTF.